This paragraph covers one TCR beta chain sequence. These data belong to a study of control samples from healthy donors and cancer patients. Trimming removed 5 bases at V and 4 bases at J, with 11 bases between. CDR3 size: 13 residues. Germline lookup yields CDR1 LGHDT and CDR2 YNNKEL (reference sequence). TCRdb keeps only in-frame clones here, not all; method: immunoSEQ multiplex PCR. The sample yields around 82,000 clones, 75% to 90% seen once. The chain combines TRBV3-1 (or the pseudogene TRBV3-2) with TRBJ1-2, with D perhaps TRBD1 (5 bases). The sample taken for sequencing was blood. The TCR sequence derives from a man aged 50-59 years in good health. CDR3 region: CASSSRDGYGYTF. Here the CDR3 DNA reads TGTGCCAGCAGCTCCAGGGATGGCTATGGCTACACCTTC.